These 2 T cell receptor beta chains came from one sample sequenced in a study of T cell responses to AZD1222 COVID-19 vaccine. The protocol was immunoSEQ multiplex PCR, while the TCRdb copy is restricted to in-frame clones and leaves out a portion. The sample records more than 100,000 clones, about nine tenths being singletons. Sequencing was performed on peripheral blood, taken on day 0 of AZD1222 vaccination. The receptors were sampled from an adult in good health.

This chain joins TRBV4-2 and TRBJ1-2, with no clear D. V was clipped by 4 bases and J by 6 bases, with 15 bases between them. The CDR3 has 14 residues. Germline CDR1 LGHNA, CDR2 YNFKEQ. CDR3 loop: CASSRTRGRDGYTF. In DNA, the CDR3 is TGTGCCAGCAGCCGCACGCGAGGGAGGGATGGCTACACCTTC.

The chain combines TRBV6-5 with TRBJ1-1; 9 positions agree with TRBD1. The trim removed 6 bases at V and 4 bases at J, leaving 6 bases unmatched. The CDR3 is 14 amino acids. In germline, CDR1 is MNHEY, CDR2 SVGAGI. In DNA, the CDR3 is TGTGCCAGCAGGGGACAGGGACTCCTCACTGAAGCTTTCTTT. Translation: CASRGQGLLTEAFF.